The clone carrying this T cell receptor beta chain has at least ten counts. Its antigen remains unidentified. V lost 6 bases to trimming and J lost 5 bases, with 17 bases between them. The CDR3 length is 15 residues. CDR1 is ENHRY, CDR2 SYGVKD, per germline. The data are from a study of blood T cells in healthy people across ages. Each donor's blood draw was around 9.2 milliliters of peripheral blood. Primed by a sample-barcoded 5' primer and a J-beta primer mix, a second PCR proceeded for 7 to 11 cycles. TCRdb fed the 5' RACE reads into MiXCR, producing one record per CDR3 protein. The sample lists some 1.7 million distinct CDR3 sequences; roughly 30% were seen once. Study results and caveats: When set beside aged donors, long-lived donors presented more naive CD4+ cells and higher diversity.

The chain recombines TRBV10-3 with TRBJ2-1; D ambiguous. Sequencing used blood. The clonotype originates from a woman aged 25 to 39 in good health. DNA for the CDR3: TGTGCCATCAGCTCCGACTGGGTGACGGACAATGAGCAGTTCTTC. Its protein product is CAISSDWVTDNEQFF.